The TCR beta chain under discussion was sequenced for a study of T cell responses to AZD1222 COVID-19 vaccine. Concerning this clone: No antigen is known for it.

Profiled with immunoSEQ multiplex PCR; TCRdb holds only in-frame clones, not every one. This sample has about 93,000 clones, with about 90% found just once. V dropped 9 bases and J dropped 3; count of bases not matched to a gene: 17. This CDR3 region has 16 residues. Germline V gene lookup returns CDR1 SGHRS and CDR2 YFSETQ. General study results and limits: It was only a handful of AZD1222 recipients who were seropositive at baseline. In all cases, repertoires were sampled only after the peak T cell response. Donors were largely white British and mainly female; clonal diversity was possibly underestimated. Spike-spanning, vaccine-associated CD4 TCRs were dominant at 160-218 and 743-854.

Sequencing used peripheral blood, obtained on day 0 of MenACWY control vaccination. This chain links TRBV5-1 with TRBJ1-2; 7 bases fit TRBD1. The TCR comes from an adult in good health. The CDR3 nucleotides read TGCGCCATGAATCAAGGGGACAGCCCTCTTGACTATGGCTACACCTTC. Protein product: CAMNQGDSPLDYGYTF.